The rows below give T cell receptor beta chains drawn from one sample of a study of T cell repertoires in aging, cancer and after chemotherapy. Using its own MiXCR run on the multiplex PCR reads, TCRdb lists one record per CDR3 protein. The table has about 4,500 distinct CDR3 sequences, 64% seen once; the top ten hold under 30%. Input material: blood. All receptors derive from a human donor with a solid tumor. The CDR3 runs from the conserved cysteine through the conserved F or W. D genes are given only for firm matches. Rows give clone size only sometimes, using once, few, many, or a class for an expanded clone.

j_call	clone_size	d_call	v_call	cdr3_aa	cdr3_nt
TRBJ1-3	few	TRBD1	TRBV19	CASSFPRGQSSGNTIYF	TGTGCCAGTAGTTTCCCCAGGGGACAGAGCTCTGGAAACACCATATATTTT
TRBJ2-2	.	.	TRBV25-1	CASHPGTGELFF	TGTGCCTCTCACCCCGGCACCGGGGAGCTGTTTTTT
TRBJ2-7	.	TRBD2	TRBV6-5	CASSKTSGRAAEQYF	TGTGCCAGCAGTAAGACTAGCGGGAGGGCCGCCGAGCAGTACTTC
TRBJ1-3	.	.	TRBV20-1	CSAQPGPESGNTIYF	TGCAGTGCTCAACCGGGACCCGAATCTGGAAACACCATATATTTT
TRBJ1-6	.	.	TRBV12-3/TRBV12-4	CASRMTGDNSPLHF	TGTGCCAGCAGAATGACAGGAGATAATTCACCCCTCCACTTT
TRBJ1-5	.	.	TRBV6-5	CASRRTSQGRQPQHF	TGTGCCAGCAGACGAACCTCCCAGGGGAGACAGCCCCAGCATTTT
TRBJ2-2	once	.	TRBV14	CASSPSRMVGELFF	TGTGCCAGCAGCCCGTCCAGGATGGTCGGGGAGCTGTTTTTT
TRBJ1-1	.	.	TRBV20-1	CSGKGWGNTEAFF	TGCAGTGGGAAGGGATGGGGGAACACTGAAGCTTTCTTT
TRBJ1-3	.	.	TRBV6-5	CASSRTVSGNTIYF	TGTGCCAGCAGTCGGACCGTCTCTGGAAACACCATATATTTT
TRBJ1-1	.	.	TRBV12-3/TRBV12-4	CASSLTTVNTEAFF	TGTGCCAGCAGCCTAACGACAGTGAACACTGAAGCTTTCTTT
TRBJ1-2	once	TRBD1	TRBV30	CAWRDTGTVYGYTF	TGTGCCTGGAGAGACACCGGGACAGTATATGGCTACACCTTC
TRBJ1-1	few	.	TRBV10-3	CAISDIQFRGTEAFF	TGTGCCATCAGTGACATCCAGTTCCGGGGCACTGAAGCTTTCTTT
TRBJ1-2	.	.	TRBV19	CASSRGSRELYGYTF	TGTGCCAGTAGTAGAGGCTCCAGGGAGCTCTATGGCTACACCTTC
TRBJ2-7	.	TRBD2	TRBV6-1	CASSPSGGTSYEQYF	TGTGCCAGCAGCCCTAGCGGGGGGACTTCCTACGAGCAGTACTTC
TRBJ1-1	few	.	TRBV20-1	CSALTDDTEAFF	TGCAGTGCCCTGACAGACGACACTGAAGCTTTCTTT
TRBJ1-1	.	TRBD1	TRBV11-1	CASSSIQGANTEAFF	TGTGCCAGCAGCTCAATACAGGGGGCAAACACTGAAGCTTTCTTT
TRBJ2-5	.	TRBD1	TRBV6-6	CASSYTGTGGQETQYF	TGTGCCAGCAGTTACACGGGGACAGGGGGCCAAGAGACCCAGTACTTC
TRBJ1-1	few	.	TRBV6-5	CASRTGVRAFF	TGTGCCAGCAGGACCGGGGTGAGAGCTTTCTTT
TRBJ2-1	.	TRBD1	TRBV20-1	CSATPGQTARNEQFF	TGCAGTGCTACTCCGGGACAGACAGCTCGGAATGAGCAGTTCTTC
TRBJ2-7	once	.	TRBV19	CASRTGVQGDYEQYF	TGTGCCAGTAGGACCGGGGTACAGGGTGACTACGAGCAGTACTTC
TRBJ1-1	.	TRBD1	TRBV7-6	CASSLEAGGTLTEAFF	TGTGCCAGCAGCTTAGAGGCAGGGGGGACCCTTACTGAAGCTTTCTTT
TRBJ1-3	few	.	TRBV30	CACSRGSGNTIYF	TGTGCCTGTTCTCGGGGCTCTGGAAACACCATATATTTT
TRBJ2-7	.	.	TRBV7-2	CASSLGGSGFYEQYF	TGTGCCAGCAGCTTAGGTGGGTCGGGGTTCTACGAGCAGTACTTC
TRBJ2-1	.	TRBD2	TRBV6-5	CASSYSGLAGPPNNEQFF	TGTGCCAGCAGTTACTCGGGGTTAGCGGGGCCACCAAACAATGAGCAGTTCTTC
TRBJ1-4	.	.	TRBV19	CASSIVGTVNEKLFF	TGTGCCAGTAGTATAGTCGGTACTGTGAATGAAAAACTGTTTTTT
TRBJ1-6	large	TRBD1	TRBV12-3/TRBV12-4	CASSLERTGRSPLHF	TGTGCCAGCAGCCTAGAGAGGACAGGACGATCACCCCTCCACTTT
TRBJ2-2	few	TRBD1	TRBV12-3/TRBV12-4	CASSLGRQGNAGELFF	TGTGCCAGCAGTTTGGGCCGACAGGGTAATGCCGGGGAGCTGTTTTTT
TRBJ2-5	.	TRBD1	TRBV10-3	CAITPDRAETQYF	TGTGCCATCACCCCGGACAGGGCGGAGACCCAGTACTTC
TRBJ2-2	.	.	TRBV5-1	CASSLNSMTNTGELFF	TGCGCCAGCAGCTTGAACAGCATGACGAACACCGGGGAGCTGTTTTTT
TRBJ2-7	.	.	TRBV10-3	CAISGAERTYEQYF	TGTGCCATCAGTGGGGCTGAGCGGACCTACGAGCAGTACTTC
TRBJ1-2	.	.	TRBV6-6	CASSQHNDYGYTF	TGTGCCAGCAGTCAACACAACGACTATGGCTACACCTTC
TRBJ1-3	.	.	TRBV12-3/TRBV12-4	CASSFRGNTIYF	TGTGCCAGCAGTTTTCGGGGAAACACCATATATTTT
TRBJ2-3	.	.	TRBV7-9	CASSSGGSARTDTQYF	TGTGCCAGCAGCTCGGGGGGCAGCGCGCGCACAGATACGCAGTATTTT
TRBJ1-5	.	.	TRBV6-1	CASRPLTGGRNQPQHF	TGTGCCAGCAGACCCCTTACTGGGGGGCGCAATCAGCCCCAGCATTTT
TRBJ1-4	few	TRBD1	TRBV11-2	CASSSLYGTGDEKLFF	TGTGCCAGCAGCTCCTTATATGGGACAGGGGATGAAAAACTGTTTTTT
TRBJ1-1	few	TRBD1	TRBV29-1	CSGRDRGPDEAFF	TGCAGCGGCCGGGACAGAGGACCCGATGAAGCTTTCTTT
TRBJ1-2	few	.	TRBV6-5	CASRQGNYGYTF	TGTGCCAGCAGGCAGGGTAACTATGGCTACACCTTC
TRBJ2-2	.	TRBD1	TRBV7-9	CASRPGTGAPNTGELFF	TGTGCCAGCAGGCCCGGGACAGGGGCCCCGAACACCGGGGAGCTGTTTTTT
TRBJ2-3	.	TRBD1	TRBV11-1	CASSSGTGGVDTQYF	TGTGCCAGCAGCTCCGGGACAGGGGGTGTAGATACGCAGTATTTT
TRBJ1-1	.	.	TRBV11-2	CASSFQGNTEAFF	TGTGCCAGCAGCTTCCAGGGGAACACTGAAGCTTTCTTT
TRBJ1-1	.	.	TRBV18	CASSPRQKNTEAFF	TGTGCCAGCTCACCAAGACAGAAGAACACTGAAGCTTTCTTT
TRBJ2-2	.	.	TRBV2	CASSAQANTGELFF	TGTGCCAGCAGTGCACAAGCAAACACCGGGGAGCTGTTTTTT
TRBJ1-5	.	.	TRBV20-1	CSARAGPGQSSSNQPQHF	TGCAGTGCTAGGGCCGGTCCCGGACAGTCGAGTAGCAATCAGCCCCAGCATTTT
TRBJ1-4	.	.	TRBV19	CASMFQAGGEKLFF	TGTGCCAGTATGTTTCAGGCCGGGGGTGAAAAACTGTTTTTT
TRBJ2-7	.	TRBD1	TRBV5-6	CASSPRTGAYEQYF	TGTGCCAGCAGCCCGCGTACAGGGGCCTACGAGCAGTACTTC
TRBJ2-3	once	.	TRBV10-2	CASLQGPDTQYF	TGCGCCAGCCTACAAGGTCCAGATACGCAGTATTTT